The source of this T cell receptor (beta chain) is a study of early T cells in non-severe SARS-CoV-2 infection. Across the study: Unpaired chains resulted from sequencing bulk RNA of unsorted whole blood. General observations from the study: VDJdb matching favored anti-spike CD8 responses, missing private and CD4 specificities.

Unique molecular identifier tags were affixed to discrete cDNA molecules. TCRdb reanalysed the 5' RACE reads using MiXCR and keeps one entry per CDR3 protein. The sample lists about 64,000 distinct CDR3 sequences, approximately 10% occurring once. Many counts were recorded for this clonotype. Its matching antigen is unknown. In germline, CDR1 is GTSNPN, CDR2 SVGIG (reference sequence). V was shortened by 2 bases and J by 0 bases, with 4 bases between the two germline ends. The CDR3 contains 12 residues. The source was whole blood, collected at baseline. The V gene is TRBV30, the J gene TRBJ1-1, with D unclear. This receptor was taken from an adult who was a healthcare worker with PCR-confirmed SARS-CoV-2 infection or an uninfected control (not recorded which). As DNA, the CDR3 is TGTGCCTGGAGTACAGTGAACACTGAAGCTTTCTTT. Translation: CAWSTVNTEAFF.